A single sample is the source of the 24 T cell receptor beta chains below, sequenced in a study of cytomegalovirus exposure and HLA in healthy donors. With 60 Vbeta and 13 Jbeta primers, the PCR was carried out. Clones were sequenced by immunoSEQ multiplex PCR, and TCRdb holds only the in-frame ones, with some missing. The sample has about 200,000 clones, around 77% seen once. Input material: PBMCs. These receptors were obtained from a woman younger than 45 in good health and CMV-seronegative.

This clone was detected a few times. The V and J genes are TRBV6-5 and TRBJ2-7; perhaps TRBD1 as D (6 bases). The germline CDR1 and CDR2 sequences are MNHEY and SVGAGI. CDR3 length equals 16 residues. Trimming pared 0 bases from V and 2 bases from J, leaving 14 bases between. Here the CDR3 reads CASSYSGGEGTYEQYF. CDR3 in DNA: TGTGCCAGCAGTTACTCAGGGGGAGAAGGTACCTACGAGCAGTACTTC.

The V and J genes are TRBV7-9 and TRBJ2-7, with TRBD1 matching over 9 bases. This CDR3 region has 16 residues. V dropped 1 base and J dropped 1; count of bases not matched to a gene: 5. CDR1 and CDR2 from the germline V gene are SEHNR and FQNEAQ (reference sequence). The CDR3: CASSLGYGTGSYEQYF. The CDR3 DNA follows: TGTGCCAGCAGCTTAGGATACGGGACAGGGTCCTACGAGCAGTACTTC.

This clone was observed a handful of times. The chain carries TRBV2 and TRBJ1-5; D uncertain. The germline CDR1 and CDR2 sequences are SNHLY and FYNNEI. V was clipped by 4 bases and J by 8 bases, with 6 bases between them. The CDR3 has 11 amino acids. The CDR3 region has the DNA TGTGCCAGCAGTGTCGGGAAGCCCCAGCATTTT. Its protein product is CASSVGKPQHF.

The V gene is TRBV5-1, the J gene TRBJ2-7; D ambiguous. CDR3 length: 12 residues. Germline CDR1 and CDR2: SGHRS and YFSETQ. V was shortened by 1 base and J by 3 bases, with 5 bases between the two germline ends. CDR3 sequence: CASSLLDYEQYF. The CDR3 DNA reads as TGCGCCAGCAGCTTGCTAGACTACGAGCAGTACTTC.

The chain couples TRBV28 to TRBJ2-1, with D tentatively TRBD2 (5 bases). The CDR3 sequence is 14 residues long. The V and J ends lost 5 bases and 5 bases respectively, with 13 bases between them. Germline V lookup: CDR1 MDHEN, CDR2 SYDVKM. The CDR3 sequence: CASSEGRPDNEQFF. DNA of the CDR3: TGTGCCAGCAGTGAGGGCAGACCCGACAATGAGCAGTTCTTC. The whole variable domain, remainder taken from reference TRBV28 and TRBJ2-1, is DVKVTQSSRYLVKRTGEKVFLECVQDMDHENMFWYRQDPGLGLRLIYFSYDVKMKEKGDIPEGYSVSREKKERFSLILESASTNQTSMYLCASSEGRPDNEQFFGPGTRLTVL.

The rearrangement joins TRBV19 to TRBJ2-5; 9 bases fit TRBD2. Looked up from germline, CDR1 is LNHDA and CDR2 is SQIVND (reference sequence). This CDR3 has 14 residues. Trimming removed 4 bases from V and 8 bases from J; junction bases left unmatched: 8. This CDR3 is CASSNSGSAVTQYF. CDR3 DNA sequence: TGTGCCAGTAGTAATAGCGGGAGTGCTGTAACCCAGTACTTC.

This clone came up once. The chain employs TRBV19 and TRBJ1-4; 7 bases match TRBD1. Germline V gene data show CDR1 as LNHDA and CDR2 as SQIVND (reference sequence). Trimming cost V 4 bases and J 8 bases; bases outside gene matches: 10. The CDR3 length is 15 residues. The CDR3 protein is CASSSYRGLGEKLFF. CDR3 in DNA: TGTGCCAGTAGTAGCTACAGGGGTTTGGGGGAAAAACTGTTTTTT.

This clone showed up just once. The genes are TRBV7-2 and TRBJ1-3; TRBD1 matches 7 bases. V shed 6 bases, J shed 0 bases, and the junction held 5 bases outside the gene matches. In germline, CDR1 is SGHTA, CDR2 FQGNSA. This CDR3 is 15 amino acids long. The CDR3 DNA is TGTGCCAGCAGACTGGACAGGAGCTCTGGAAACACCATATATTTT. Translating gives CASRLDRSSGNTIYF.

J is TRBJ1-1 and V is TRBV5-1, with 8 positions matching TRBD1. V gave up 0 bases and J gave up 1 base; unmatched junction bases: 5. The CDR3 is made up of 16 amino acids. Germline CDR1 SGHRS, CDR2 YFSETQ. For the CDR3, the DNA is TGCGCCAGCAGCTTGGAGACAGGGGAATGGAACACTGAAGCTTTCTTT. It codes for CASSLETGEWNTEAFF.

The V and J genes are TRBV5-1 and TRBJ1-1; D is undetermined. CDR1 SGHRS and CDR2 YFSETQ come from the germline V gene. The CDR3 extends over 15 amino acids. V was trimmed by 0 bases and J by 0 bases, leaving 9 bases between them. The CDR3 nucleotides read TGCGCCAGCAGCTTGGGCACCCGGGTGAACACTGAAGCTTTCTTT. Its translation: CASSLGTRVNTEAFF. The full variable domain, in which reference TRBV5-1 and TRBJ1-1 provide the parts outside the CDR3, is KAGVTQTPRYLIKTRGQQVTLSCSPISGHRSVSWYQQTPGQGLQFLFEYFSETQRNKGNFPGRFSGRQFSNSRSEMNVSTLELGDSALYLCASSLGTRVNTEAFFGQGTRLTVV.

This clone showed up just a few times. The chain is built from TRBV5-6 and TRBJ1-5, with D tentatively TRBD1 (5 bases). CDR3 size: 16 residues. Germline lookup yields CDR1 SGHDT and CDR2 YYEEEE. The V end was cut by 1 base, the J end by 3 bases, with 14 bases between. The CDR3 DNA sequence: TGTGCCAGCAGCTTGTCAGGGAACCCTCCCAATCAGCCCCAGCATTTT. Protein: CASSLSGNPPNQPQHF. Full variable domain (remainder filled in from reference TRBV5-6 and TRBJ1-5): DAGVTQSPTHLIKTRGQQVTLRCSPKSGHDTVSWYQQALGQGPQFIFQYYEEEERQRGNFPDRFSGHQFPNYSSELNVNALLLGDSALYLCASSLSGNPPNQPQHFGDGTRLSIL.

The rearrangement uses TRBV6-1 and TRBJ2-7; TRBD1 agrees at 8 bases. Germline V CDR1 and CDR2: MNHNS, SASEGT. The CDR3 length is 13 residues. Germline trimming cut 8 bases from V and 1 base from J; bases unmatched to any gene: 4. CDR3 sequence reads: CASFGTGSYEQYF. CDR3 nucleotide sequence: TGTGCCAGCTTCGGGACAGGTTCCTACGAGCAGTACTTC.

The genes are TRBV11-2 and TRBJ2-1; D gene uncertain. Trimming cost V 1 base and J 3 bases, with 7 bases left between them. The CDR3 is 14 amino acids. Looked up from germline, CDR1 is SGHAT and CDR2 is FQNNGV. CDR3 region: CASSLGQYYNEQFF. DNA for the CDR3: TGTGCCAGCAGCTTAGGTCAGTACTACAATGAGCAGTTCTTC.

This clone was counted a few times. V is TRBV27 and J is TRBJ1-1, with a tentative D call TRBD1 (5 bases). Trimming stripped 1 base from V and 5 bases from J, with 11 bases between. Germline V lookup: CDR1 MNHEY, CDR2 SMNVEV (reference sequence). CDR3 length: 14 residues. The CDR3 coding sequence is TGTGCCAGCAGTTTATTGGGGGGAGGAACTGAAGCTTTCTTT. Its translation: CASSLLGGGTEAFF.

Comment on this clone: At one boundary the junction diverges from the germline segment, which might be a read error. The rearrangement joins TRBV7-9 to TRBJ2-5; a possible D gene is TRBD1 (6 bases). Looked up from germline, CDR1 is SEHNR and CDR2 is FQNEAQ (reference sequence). The CDR3 is 14 residues long. The CDR3 coding sequence is TGTTCCAGCAGCCTCACTGGGGGCAGGGAGACCCAGTACTTC. This codes for CSSSLTGGRETQYF.

This CDR3 reads CASNKGGTSGHRHEQFF. Written as DNA, the CDR3 is TGTGCCAGCAATAAGGGTGGGACTAGCGGTCATCGGCATGAGCAGTTCTTC. V usage is TRBV5-4 and J usage is TRBJ2-1, with 11 bases lining up with TRBD2. The CDR3 has 17 residues. CDR1 and CDR2 (germline): SGHNT, YYREEE (reference sequence). V shed 6 bases, J shed 8 bases, and the junction held 16 bases outside the gene matches.

Note on this clone: One end of the junction is discordant with germline, which a read error may explain. The J gene is TRBJ1-2, the V gene TRBV30; a weak D match, TRBD1 (5 bases). This CDR3 spans 15 amino acids. CDR1 and CDR2 (germline): GTSNPN, SVGIG (reference sequence). CDR3 loop: CARNGRAADNYGYPF. CDR3 bases: TGTGCTCGGAATGGCAGGGCGGCCGATAACTATGGCTACCCCTTC.

V is TRBV7-6 and J is TRBJ2-7, with TRBD2 identical over 7 bases. The CDR3 sequence is 12 residues long. Germline CDR1 reads SGHVS; CDR2 reads FNYEAQ. V lost 1 base to trimming and J lost 6 bases; unmatched junction nucleotides: 0. In DNA form, the CDR3 reads TGTGCCAGCAGCTTAGGGGGGGGCGAGCAGTACTTC. Its protein product is CASSLGGGEQYF.

The chain is built from TRBV6-1 and TRBJ2-7; a weak D match, TRBD2 (5 bases). Between the trimmed V and J ends, which lost 3 bases and 2 bases, there was a span of 11 bases. This CDR3 contains 14 residues. Germline CDR1 MNHNS, CDR2 SASEGT. CDR3 nucleotide sequence: TGTGCCAGCAGTGATTGGAGGAGTACCTACGAGCAGTACTTC. It yields the protein CASSDWRSTYEQYF.

This rearrangement joins TRBV28 to TRBJ2-7; no clear D. Germline V gives CDR1 MDHEN, CDR2 SYDVKM. Between the trimmed V and J ends, which lost 3 bases and 1 base, there was a span of 10 bases. The CDR3 is 14 residues long. The CDR3 DNA reads as TGTGCCAGCAGTTTTACAGACACGTCCTACGAGCAGTACTTC. It codes for CASSFTDTSYEQYF.

The chain carries TRBV7-6 and TRBJ2-3; D gene ambiguous. Trimming shortened V by 3 bases and J by 0 bases, and 10 bases separated the two germline ends. The CDR3 is 15 residues long. Germline values: CDR1 SGHVS, CDR2 FNYEAQ. The CDR3 loop is CASSLAVESTDTQYF. The CDR3 DNA sequence: TGTGCCAGCAGCTTGGCGGTCGAGAGCACAGATACGCAGTATTTT.

This clone has only a few counts. The chain joins TRBV30 to TRBJ1-1; TRBD1 might be the D (6 bases). CDR1 and CDR2 from the germline V gene are GTSNPN and SVGIG (reference sequence). V lost 4 bases, J lost 4 bases, and 13 bases lay in between. The CDR3 covers 13 residues. CDR3 loop: CAWTRQDSTEAFF. The CDR3 DNA sequence: TGTGCCTGGACCCGACAGGATTCCACTGAAGCTTTCTTT.

This clone has just a few counts. This rearrangement joins TRBV19 to TRBJ2-1; weak D call: TRBD2 (5 bases). Per the germline V gene, CDR1 is LNHDA and CDR2 is SQIVND (reference sequence). The ends were cut back, 5 bases at V and 0 bases at J, with 11 bases in the middle. This CDR3 spans 15 amino acids. CDR3 bases: TGTGCCAGTAGTCCACTAGTCAGCTCCTACAATGAGCAGTTCTTC. It yields the protein CASSPLVSSYNEQFF.

The V call is TRBV28, the J call TRBJ2-7; D possibly corresponds to TRBD2 (6 bases). CDR1 MDHEN and CDR2 SYDVKM come from the germline V gene. The CDR3 contains 21 residues. Trimming cost V 6 bases and J 0 bases, with 33 bases left between them. DNA of the CDR3: TGTGCCAGCAGCTCCCCCTTCGGGGTGTCTTCACTAGCTTCGACCTCCTACGAGCAGTACTTC. It is translated as CASSSPFGVSSLASTSYEQYF.